This TCR beta chain was retrieved from a study of blood T cell repertoires in COVID-19. As for the study in general: Sources were T cells, B-cell-depleted T cells, or PBMCs; the material itself was cDNA or gDNA.

Measured with immunoSEQ multiplex PCR; TCRdb has only the in-frame clones, and not every one. The sample gives about 480,000 clones, over 75% of which show up once; approximately 2% is in the top ten. CDR3 length: 15 residues. V gave up 0 bases and J gave up 11 bases, with 17 bases separating them. Germline V gene lookup returns CDR1 GTSNPN and CDR2 SVGIG (reference sequence). Two negative PCRs, clearance, or symptom resolution had been documented for recovered Cohort 3 donors. The V call is TRBV30, the J call TRBJ1-6; D not resolved. The clonotype comes from a woman in her 40s who had recovered from COVID-19. Sequencing input: PBMCs or T cells enriched from blood (not recorded which). CDR3 in amino acids: CAWSVLRREQAPLHF. The DNA for the CDR3 is TGTGCCTGGAGTGTACTCCGAAGGGAGCAGGCACCCCTCCACTTT. The whole variable domain, filled in from reference TRBV30 and TRBJ1-6, reads SQTIHQWPATLVQPVGSPLSLECTVEGTSNPNLYWYRQAAGRGLQLLFYSVGIGQISSEVPQNLSASRPQDRQFILSSKKLLLSDSGFYLCAWSVLRREQAPLHFGNGTRLTVT.